This entry describes one T cell receptor beta chain. Its antigen is unidentified. The sample is drawn from a study of T cells expressing NK-cell markers. Points from the study as a whole: Also leading the CD3+CD56-NKG2C+ fraction in a handful of donors were these clonotypes. Dominant NKG2C+ clonotypes made up roughly 1.0-7.5% of CD8+ T cells in six donors.

The CDR3 length is 16 residues. Germline V lookup: CDR1 DFQATT, CDR2 SNEGSKA (reference sequence). Reprocessing the 5' RACE reads, TCRdb reports a single entry for every CDR3 protein and omits DNA. The sample table includes about 550,000 distinct CDR3 sequences. This chain uses TRBV20-1 with TRBJ2-7; TCRdb calls TRBD2, which cannot be checked without DNA. The sample consisted of blood T cells: a sorted CD56 or NKG2C T cell subset, CD4+ or CD8+ T cells, or bulk PBMC T cells (not recorded which). This TCR was recovered from a man between 18 and 35 years old in good health. This CDR3 reads CSARESAGVSPYEQYF.